Listed below are T cell receptor beta chains from one sample, sequenced in a study of blood T cell repertoires in COVID-19. Some clones are missing from TCRdb's copy, which holds only in-frame ones; the method was immunoSEQ multiplex PCR. The sample lists 150,000 to 250,000 clones, about 86% occurring once. The sequenced sample consisted of PBMCs or T cells enriched from blood (not recorded which). The receptors shown here come from a man in his forties or fifties who had recovered from COVID-19. Both conserved end residues are part of each CDR3. D genes are given only for firm matches. Clone size is given for some rows only: seen once, a few or many times, or a class if the clone is expanded.

j_call	d_call	clone_size	v_call	cdr3_aa	cdr3_nt
TRBJ2-1	.	.	TRBV5-1	CASSLGRQNNEQFF	TGCGCCAGCAGCTTGGGCAGACAGAACAATGAGCAGTTCTTC
TRBJ1-2	TRBD1	.	TRBV5-6	CASSLGGRGLEGYTF	TGTGCCAGCAGCCTGGGGGGCAGGGGGCTAGAGGGCTACACCTTC
TRBJ1-2	TRBD1	.	TRBV19	CASSTTGQGSYGYTF	TGTGCCAGTAGTACGACGGGACAGGGGTCCTATGGCTACACCTTC
TRBJ2-5	.	.	TRBV28	CASSLGQRRGETQYF	TGTGCCAGCAGTTTAGGTCAACGTCGCGGGGAGACCCAGTACTTC
TRBJ2-7	.	.	TRBV28	CASNVGAALSTTTYEQYF	TGTGCCAGCAACGTAGGGGCAGCATTATCTACTACCACCTACGAGCAGTACTTC
TRBJ1-1	.	.	TRBV3-1/TRBV3-2	CASSPRGKGVNTEAFF	TGTGCCAGCAGCCCCCGCGGAAAAGGGGTGAACACTGAAGCTTTCTTT
TRBJ1-1	.	.	TRBV7-3	CASSFSRDTEAFF	TGTGCCAGCAGCTTTTCACGGGACACTGAAGCTTTCTTT
TRBJ2-2	.	.	TRBV5-4	CASSQGGGQAFGELFF	TGTGCCAGCAGTCAAGGGGGGGGACAGGCGTTTGGGGAGCTGTTTTTT
TRBJ1-1	.	.	TRBV5-8	CASSFRQVLNTEAFF	TGTGCCAGCAGCTTTCGACAGGTACTCAACACTGAAGCTTTCTTT
TRBJ1-1	TRBD1	.	TRBV6-5	CASSRQGYTEAFF	TGTGCCAGCAGCCGACAGGGTTACACTGAAGCTTTCTTT
TRBJ1-1	.	.	TRBV20-1	CSASGMAQNTEAFF	TGCAGTGCTAGTGGTATGGCCCAGAACACTGAAGCTTTCTTT
TRBJ1-2	.	.	TRBV5-3	CARSRKRSIHIYFYGYTF	TGTGCCAGAAGCCGCAAGCGATCGATTCACATTTACTTCTATGGCTACACCTTC
TRBJ1-2	.	.	TRBV19	CASSIPRAGYTF	TGTGCCAGTAGTATCCCCAGGGCTGGCTACACCTTC
TRBJ1-2	.	.	TRBV29-1	CSAPQGNYGYTF	TGCAGCGCCCCACAGGGAAACTATGGCTACACCTTC
TRBJ1-2	.	once	TRBV19	CASSIDVTGPLDYGYTF	TGTGCCAGTAGTATAGACGTTACAGGACCCCTCGACTATGGCTACACCTTC
TRBJ2-5	TRBD1	.	TRBV11-3	CASSLGTGSRRETQYF	TGTGCCAGCAGCTTGGGGACAGGGTCAAGGAGAGAGACCCAGTACTTC
TRBJ1-2	.	.	TRBV2	CASSRGLNYGYTF	TGTGCCAGCAGTAGGGGCCTTAACTATGGCTACACCTTC
TRBJ2-7	.	.	TRBV6-1	CASSEHGRDEQYF	TGTGCCAGCAGTGAACACGGCAGGGACGAGCAGTACTTC
TRBJ1-2	TRBD1	.	TRBV2	CASSEWAGGGFTF	TGTGCCAGCAGTGAATGGGCAGGGGGAGGTTTCACCTTC
TRBJ1-5	.	.	TRBV28	CASSFWLYNSNQPQHF	TGTGCCAGCAGTTTTTGGTTGTACAATAGCAATCAGCCCCAGCATTTT
TRBJ2-2	.	few	TRBV5-4	CASSLGGRGNTGELFF	TGTGCCAGCAGCTTGGGCGGCAGAGGGAACACCGGGGAGCTGTTTTTT
TRBJ1-5	.	.	TRBV7-9	CASSPQGSNQPQHF	TGTGCCAGCAGCCCGCAGGGAAGCAATCAGCCCCAGCATTTT
TRBJ1-5	.	.	TRBV6-5	CASNRGRYQPQHF	TGTGCCAGTAACCGAGGCAGATATCAGCCCCAGCATTTT
TRBJ2-1	.	.	TRBV2	CASSGVGGLYYNEQFF	TGTGCCAGCAGTGGGGTGGGCGGACTCTACTACAATGAGCAGTTCTTC
TRBJ2-3	TRBD2	.	TRBV5-1	CASSALLAGGLGTDTQYF	TGCGCCAGCAGCGCCTTACTAGCGGGGGGACTCGGCACAGATACGCAGTATTTT
TRBJ2-7	TRBD1	.	TRBV10-1	CASSGTGRYEQYF	TGCGCCAGTTCCGGGACAGGGAGGTACGAGCAGTACTTC
TRBJ1-2	.	.	TRBV19	CASSPFDAAGYTF	TGTGCCAGTAGTCCCTTTGACGCGGCCGGCTACACCTTC
TRBJ2-7	.	.	TRBV18	CASSPLPQGSYEQYF	TGTGCCAGCTCACCTTTACCACAGGGCTCCTACGAGCAGTACTTC
TRBJ1-2	.	.	TRBV2	CASRQGPSNYGYTF	TGTGCCAGCCGCCAGGGTCCATCTAACTATGGCTACACCTTC
TRBJ1-2	.	.	TRBV4-2	CASSQEITVSGYTF	TGTGCCAGCAGCCAAGAAATTACTGTATCGGGCTACACCTTC
TRBJ1-4	.	.	TRBV19	CASSPVGGDEKLFF	TGTGCCAGTAGTCCGGTGGGGGGAGATGAAAAACTGTTTTTT
TRBJ1-5	.	once	TRBV3-1/TRBV3-2	CASSQSGINQPQHF	TGTGCCAGCAGCCAGAGCGGAATCAATCAGCCCCAGCATTTT
TRBJ1-4	TRBD1	.	TRBV30	CAADRNEKLFF	TGTGCTGCGGACAGGAATGAAAAACTGTTTTTT
TRBJ1-1	.	.	TRBV19	CASTGGEGGGTEAFF	TGTGCCAGTACCGGGGGTGAGGGCGGGGGCACTGAAGCTTTCTTT
TRBJ2-1	TRBD1	few	TRBV19	CASYQTGSGEQFF	TGTGCCAGTTACCAGACAGGGTCTGGTGAGCAGTTCTTC
TRBJ2-2	TRBD2	.	TRBV5-1	CASSLPAGDTGELFF	TGCGCCAGCAGCTTGCCAGCGGGGGACACCGGGGAGCTGTTTTTT
TRBJ1-4	TRBD1	.	TRBV6-4	CASGWGQTNEKLFF	TGTGCCAGCGGGTGGGGACAGACTAATGAAAAACTGTTTTTT
TRBJ1-2	TRBD1	few	TRBV19	CATWGQGTSNYGYTF	TGTGCCACCTGGGGACAGGGAACTTCTAACTATGGCTACACCTTC
TRBJ2-7	TRBD1	.	TRBV13	CASSGTDYEQYF	TGTGCCAGCTCCGGGACAGACTACGAGCAGTACTTC
TRBJ1-2	.	.	TRBV7-9	CASSLIMERASPF	TGTGCCAGCAGCTTAATCATGGAGAGAGCATCCCCCTTC
TRBJ2-7	.	.	TRBV10-3	CAISRDTSTYEQYF	TGTGCCATCAGTCGGGACACCTCAACCTACGAGCAGTACTTC
TRBJ2-1	TRBD2	.	TRBV2	CASRQAGEGEQFF	TGTGCCAGCAGACAAGCGGGGGAAGGTGAGCAGTTCTTC
TRBJ1-1	.	.	TRBV29-1	CSVVGPLLNTEAFF	TGCAGCGTTGTTGGGCCGTTATTGAACACTGAAGCTTTCTTT
TRBJ2-1	TRBD2	.	TRBV4-2	CASSQVGSGGANEQFF	TGTGCCAGCAGCCAAGTCGGTAGCGGGGGGGCGAATGAGCAGTTCTTC
TRBJ1-3	.	few	TRBV6-1	CASSEGEGSGNTIYF	TGTGCCAGCAGTGAAGGGGAGGGATCTGGAAACACCATATATTTT
TRBJ1-2	TRBD1	few	TRBV7-6	CASSLAVGGTGLINYGYTF	TGTGCCAGCAGCTTAGCGGTTGGTGGGACAGGTTTAATCAACTATGGCTACACCTTC
TRBJ2-2	.	.	TRBV6-2/TRBV6-3	CASSYYADTGELFF	TGTGCCAGCAGTTACTACGCAGACACCGGGGAGCTGTTTTTT
TRBJ1-1	.	once	TRBV7-2	CASSPVNTEAFF	TGTGCCAGCAGCCCCGTTAACACTGAAGCTTTCTTT
TRBJ1-2	.	once	TRBV11-2	CASARRQYYGYTF	TGTGCCAGCGCCCGGCGACAGTACTATGGCTACACCTTC
TRBJ1-5	TRBD1	.	TRBV4-3	CASSQDRGQPQHF	TGCGCCAGCAGCCAAGACAGGGGGCAGCCCCAGCATTTT
TRBJ2-2	.	.	TRBV10-1	CASFPANTGELFF	TGCGCCAGCTTCCCGGCGAACACCGGGGAGCTGTTTTTT
TRBJ2-7	.	.	TRBV7-6	CASSLGGLSYYEQYF	TGTGCCAGCAGCTTAGGAGGACTGTCATACTACGAGCAGTACTTC
TRBJ1-5	TRBD1	.	TRBV13	CASSLGQGGQPQHF	TGTGCCAGCAGCTTGGGACAGGGGGGTCAGCCCCAGCATTTT
TRBJ2-5	.	once	TRBV5-1	CASSLGSQETQYF	TGCGCCAGCAGCTTGGGCAGCCAAGAGACCCAGTACTTC
TRBJ2-1	.	.	TRBV27	CASRDSHQPGLEQFF	TGTGCCAGCAGGGACAGCCATCAACCTGGGCTTGAGCAGTTCTTC
TRBJ1-5	.	.	TRBV19	CASSIEGSQPQHF	TGTGCCAGTAGTATCGAGGGTAGTCAGCCCCAGCATTTT
TRBJ1-4	TRBD1	few	TRBV2	CASSEYNVGQGYEKLFF	TGTGCCAGCAGTGAATACAATGTGGGACAGGGATATGAAAAACTGTTTTTT
TRBJ1-5	TRBD1	.	TRBV28	CASTLDRGGQPQHF	TGTGCCAGCACCCTGGACAGGGGGGGTCAGCCCCAGCATTTT